The sequence of this TCR beta chain was determined in a study of cytomegalovirus exposure and HLA in healthy donors. Data came from immunoSEQ multiplex PCR; TCRdb stores just in-frame clones and leaves some out. The sample lists around 180,000 clones; about 82% were seen once. While the first cohort had 600 to 800 subjects, the donors belonged to the separate validation cohort of about 120 subjects. Germline trimming cut 6 bases from V and 2 bases from J; bases unmatched to any gene: 5. CDR1 and CDR2 from the germline V gene are WSHSY and SAAADI. The CDR3 consists of 14 residues. This chain joins TRBV10-2 and TRBJ2-7; 9 nucleotides agree with TRBD2. Sample: PBMCs. This receptor was identified in a woman aged 18-35 years in good health and CMV-seronegative. The CDR3 region is CASSSGLATYEQYF. CDR3 nucleotide sequence: TGCGCCAGCAGCTCGGGACTAGCTACCTACGAGCAGTACTTC.